The 25 T cell receptor beta chains reported below all come from one sample, sequenced in a study of regulatory T cells in long-lasting Graves disease (dated by TCRdb to about 2021). The intended sense of this specimen's time point label: persistent/refractory GD, antithyroid drugs over 5 years with positive TRAb. For both TCR sequencing and RNA sequencing, RNA was extracted from PBMCs using TRIzol. Library creation used multiplex PCR. Sequencing instrument: Illumina HiSeq 4000. TCR beta libraries were built with iRepertoire HTBI primers and Arm-PCR amplification of CDR3 regions. TCRdb ran its own pipeline on the public reads, namely fastp trimming at Q25 and MiXCR clone calling, and kept in-frame beta chains. Every CDR3 protein is listed once, alongside the most common genes and DNA of its rows. A total of a few hundred thousand distinct CDR3 sequences appear in this sample, roughly 21% of them only once. The leading ten clones occupy approximately 6.4% of the sample.

Sequencing used peripheral blood mononuclear cells (PBMCs), obtained when the disease was refractory, from a patient treated with antithyroid drugs. These receptors were obtained from a female donor with Graves disease.

This clonotype has ten or more counts. The chain uses TRBV28 and TRBJ1-2; 7 bases agree with TRBD1. V was pared by 3 bases and J by 3 bases, with 4 bases of the junction left unmatched. Germline loops: CDR1 MDHEN, CDR2 SYDVKM. The CDR3 is 14 residues long. The CDR3 DNA reads as TGTGCCAGCAGTTTTCCGGGACAGCACTATGGCTACACCTTC. This gives the protein CASSFPGQHYGYTF.

This rearrangement joins TRBV27 to TRBJ2-2; D may correspond to TRBD1 or TRBD2 (6 bases each). Per germline, CDR1 MNHEY and CDR2 SMNVEV (reference sequence). The CDR3 totals 18 residues. Trimming took 7 bases from V and 1 from J, leaving 22 bases between them. The CDR3 protein is CASKGVGGDKLNTGELFF. CDR3 nucleotides: TGTGCCAGCAAAGGGGTGGGGGGCGACAAGCTGAACACCGGGGAGCTGTTTTTT.

The chain couples TRBV5-4 to TRBJ1-1; 7 positions agree with TRBD1. The germline V gene encodes CDR1 SGHNT and CDR2 YYREEE (reference sequence). The V segment lost 3 bases and the J segment 10 bases; nucleotides outside the gene matches: 9. The CDR3 has 13 residues. The CDR3 reads CASSSGQTYSAFF. The CDR3 DNA is TGTGCCAGCAGCTCGGGACAGACCTATTCAGCTTTCTTT.

The CDR3 DNA sequence: TGTGCCAGCAGCGTCGGGACAGACCGAAACTATGGCTACACCTTC. This encodes CASSVGTDRNYGYTF. J is TRBJ1-2 and V is TRBV9; 7 bases line up with TRBD1. The CDR3 sequence is 15 residues long. Per the germline V gene, CDR1 is SGDLS and CDR2 is YYNGEE. Trimming at V came to 2 bases and at J to 2 bases, leaving 6 bases not matched to a gene. Using reference TRBV9 and TRBJ1-2 for the parts outside the CDR3, the full variable domain is DSGVTQTPKHLITATGQRVTLRCSPRSGDLSVYWYQQSLDQGLQFLIQYYNGEERAKGNILERFSAQQFPDLHSELNLSSLELGDSALYFCASSVGTDRNYGYTFGSGTRLTVV.

The J gene is TRBJ2-2, the V gene TRBV10-3, with 12 bases matching TRBD2. CDR1 is ENHRY, CDR2 SYGVKD, per germline. J gave up 3 bases and V 7 bases, and 6 bases lay outside the gene matches. This CDR3 is 16 amino acids long. Here the CDR3 reads CAINLAGGRDTGELFF. CDR3 sequence (DNA): TGTGCCATCAACCTAGCGGGGGGGCGTGACACCGGGGAGCTGTTTTTT.

This clonotype was found a few times. This sequence joins TRBV20-1 and TRBJ1-2, with a possible D match to TRBD1 (5 bases). The germline V gene has CDR1 DFQATT and CDR2 SNEGSKA (reference sequence). With 5 bases removed from V and 4 bases from J, the gap between germline ends came to 20 bases. CDR3 length equals 15 residues. The CDR3 DNA reads TGCAGTGCTGTACCGGGGGTTCCCACGCTCTATGGCTACACCTTC. Encoded protein: CSAVPGVPTLYGYTF.

For this clonotype: Since a much larger clone is just one base distant, this may be a read error. The chain uses TRBV20-1 and TRBJ2-5; no firm D call. The germline V gene encodes CDR1 DFQATT and CDR2 SNEGSKA (reference sequence). The CDR3 sequence is 13 residues long. Here the CDR3 reads CSAGDLEQETQYF. The CDR3 nucleotides are TGCAGTGCTGGAGATCTGGAGCAAGAGACCCAGTACTTC.

This clonotype was counted at least ten times. The chain recombines TRBV5-1 with TRBJ1-6, with D tentatively TRBD1 (5 bases). Germline V gene data show CDR1 as SGHRS and CDR2 as YFSETQ. This CDR3 spans 15 amino acids. Trimming pared 6 bases from V and 7 bases from J, leaving 17 bases between. The CDR3 region has the DNA TGCGCCAGCACCAGAGGGACGACGGGGAATTCACCCCTCCACTTT. Translation gives CASTRGTTGNSPLHF.

This clonotype has at least ten counts. The chain has TRBV10-3 and TRBJ1-2, with TRBD1 matching over 8 bases. Trimming took 8 bases from V and 8 from J; bases not matched to a gene: 10. Germline V CDR1 and CDR2: ENHRY, SYGVKD. This CDR3 comprises 13 residues. The CDR3 region is CAIRPGTGGGYTF. The CDR3 DNA follows: TGTGCCATCCGTCCCGGGACAGGTGGCGGCTACACCTTC.

Turning to this clonotype: It may be a read error: a sequence one base away is much more abundant. V usage is TRBV7-8 and J usage is TRBJ2-7, with 8 positions matching TRBD2. The V and J ends lost 1 base and 0 bases, in that order; junction bases with no gene match: 11. Per germline, CDR1 SGHVS and CDR2 FQNEAQ. The length of the CDR3 is 18 residues. For the CDR3, the DNA is TGTGCCAGCAGCTTAGAAGGACCAGCGGGAGTCTCCTCCTACGAGCAGTACTTC. Its protein is CASSLEGPAGVSSYEQYF.

The V call is TRBV20-1, the J call TRBJ2-2, with D possibly matching TRBD1 (7 bases). Deletions cut 1 base from V and 5 bases from J, with 23 bases between. The CDR3 is made up of 18 amino acids. Germline CDR1 and CDR2: DFQATT and SNEGSKA (reference sequence). The CDR3 protein is CSARATTGTGVETGELFF. In nucleotides, the CDR3 is TGCAGTGCTAGAGCTACGACAGGGACGGGAGTGGAGACCGGGGAGCTGTTTTTT.

This sequence joins TRBV7-9 and TRBJ2-3; D gene unclear. Trimming stripped 5 bases from V and 6 bases from J, with 12 bases between. CDR3 length equals 13 residues. Germline CDR1 and CDR2: SEHNR and FQNEAQ (reference sequence). The CDR3 protein is CASSPARLDTQYF. In nucleotides, the CDR3 is TGTGCCAGCAGCCCAGCCAGGCTGGATACGCAGTATTTT.

This clonotype has at least ten counts. The V gene is TRBV10-1, the J gene TRBJ2-7; D remains ambiguous. The CDR3 runs 13 residues. Trimming stripped 5 bases from V and 7 bases from J, with 15 bases between. Germline lookup yields CDR1 WNHNN and CDR2 SYGVQD (reference sequence). The CDR3 protein is CASSREVLWEQYF. CDR3 sequence (DNA): TGCGCCAGCAGTAGGGAAGTACTTTGGGAGCAGTACTTC.

This chain connects TRBV12-5 to TRBJ2-5, with 11 bases matching TRBD2. The CDR3 has 15 residues. Germline V lookup: CDR1 LGHNT, CDR2 FRNRAP. Losses at the gene ends were 6 bases for V and 6 bases for J; bases not matched to a gene: 9. The CDR3 spells CASGNSGGAGQTQYF. In DNA form, the CDR3 reads TGTGCTAGTGGAAATAGCGGGGGGGCCGGGCAGACCCAGTACTTC.

Worth noting for this clonotype: Possible read error: a much larger clone is one base away. The chain recombines TRBV10-3 with TRBJ1-1; 7 nucleotides agree with TRBD1. V lost 0 bases to trimming and J lost 4 bases; unmatched junction nucleotides: 8. This CDR3 has 16 amino acids. CDR1 ENHRY and CDR2 SYGVKD come from the germline V gene. CDR3 in DNA: TGTGCCATCAGTGAGTCCCCTACAGGGGTGAGCACTGAAGCTTTCTTT. It yields the protein CAISESPTGVSTEAFF.

This clonotype showed up just a few times. The chain combines TRBV7-8 with TRBJ2-7, with 8 bases matching TRBD1. This CDR3 is built from 14 residues. Germline V gene data show CDR1 as SGHVS and CDR2 as FQNEAQ. The junction had 10 bases not matched to a gene; V was cut back by 5 bases and J by 7 bases. Here the CDR3 reads CASSAQGVSVEQYF. For the CDR3, the DNA is TGTGCCAGCAGCGCACAGGGGGTGAGCGTGGAGCAGTACTTC.

This clonotype was seen at least ten times. The rearrangement links TRBV2 to TRBJ1-4; 9 nucleotides match TRBD1. The CDR3 extends over 14 amino acids. CDR1 is SNHLY, CDR2 FYNNEI, per germline. V lost 8 bases to trimming and J lost 5 bases; unmatched junction nucleotides: 6. CDR3 sequence reads: CASFHGTGNEKLFF. CDR3 bases: TGTGCCAGCTTCCACGGGACAGGGAATGAAAAACTGTTTTTT.

The gene calls are TRBV6-5 and TRBJ2-7; 10 nucleotides line up with TRBD2. CDR1 is MNHEY and CDR2 is SVGAGI in the germline V gene. J lost 4 bases, V lost 4 bases, and 1 base had no gene match. This CDR3 region has 13 residues. CDR3 bases: TGTGCCAGCAGTTCACTAGCGGGGTACGAGCAGTACTTC. It codes for CASSSLAGYEQYF.

The chain is built from TRBV7-2 and TRBJ2-2; 8 positions agree with TRBD1. V lost 6 bases, J lost 4 bases, and 7 bases stayed unmatched. Germline V gene lookup returns CDR1 SGHTA and CDR2 FQGNSA. The CDR3 totals 15 residues. The CDR3 protein is CASRWTGSSTGELFF. The DNA for the CDR3 is TGTGCCAGCAGGTGGACAGGGAGTAGCACCGGGGAGCTGTTTTTT.

This chain uses TRBV9 with TRBJ2-7, with D possibly TRBD1 on 6 matching bases. Trimming pared 0 bases from V and 3 bases from J, leaving 7 bases between. Per germline, CDR1 SGDLS and CDR2 YYNGEE. This CDR3 spans 13 amino acids. The CDR3 nucleotides read TGTGCCAGCAGCGTAGCGACAGGCTACGAGCAGTACTTC. It encodes CASSVATGYEQYF.

This clonotype was recorded at least ten times. This chain connects TRBV12-3 or TRBV12-4 to TRBJ2-5, with 8 bases fitting TRBD1. V shed 6 bases, J shed 4 bases, and the junction held 4 bases outside the gene matches. The CDR3 has 13 amino acids. The CDR3 protein is CASSPGTGETQYF. In DNA, the CDR3 is TGTGCCAGCAGCCCGGGGACAGGAGAGACCCAGTACTTC.

With respect to this clonotype: Just one base apart from a much larger clone, this may be a read error. The V call is TRBV6-1, the J call TRBJ2-5, with 7 bases identical to TRBD1. This CDR3 region has 15 residues. Losses at the gene ends were 6 bases for V and 2 bases for J; bases not matched to a gene: 9. CDR1 and CDR2 from the germline V gene are MNHNS and SASEGT. CDR3 DNA: TGTGCCAGCAGATCCTCCGGGACAGAACAAGAGACCCAGTACTTC. Amino acid sequence: CASRSSGTEQETQYF.

The chain links TRBV10-3 to TRBJ1-4, with D perhaps matching TRBD1 (5 bases). The germline CDR1 and CDR2 sequences are ENHRY and SYGVKD. The CDR3 covers 13 residues. V lost 3 bases and J 8 bases, leaving 10 bases between the germline ends. CDR3 nucleotides: TGTGCCATCAGTGACAAAGGGGAGGAAAAACTGTTTTTT. This codes for CAISDKGEEKLFF.

This clonotype has ten or more counts. V and J are TRBV28 and TRBJ1-2; possible D gene TRBD1, 6 bases. CDR1 is MDHEN, CDR2 SYDVKM, per germline. The CDR3 length is 13 residues. Trimming left V 5 bases short and J 8 bases short, with 15 bases between. For the CDR3, the DNA is TGTGCCAGCAGTATGACAGGCGCGATCGGCTACACCTTC. Its translation: CASSMTGAIGYTF.

Here the CDR3 DNA reads TGTGCCACCGAGGGCCCGAGCTCCTATAATTCACCCCTCCACTTT. It encodes CATEGPSSYNSPLHF. The chain joins TRBV6-2 or TRBV6-3 to TRBJ1-6, with D uncertain. CDR3 size: 15 residues. Germline V gene lookup returns CDR1 MNHEY and CDR2 SVGEGT. V was shortened by 10 bases and J by 0 bases, with 13 bases between the two germline ends.